Shown below are 25 T cell receptor beta chains from a single sample sequenced in a study of blood T cell repertoires in COVID-19. TCRdb's copy holds only in-frame clones and misses some; the assay was immunoSEQ multiplex PCR. The sample lists around 230,000 clones, 83% seen once, with about 2.3% in the top ten. Material: peripheral blood. The receptors come from a woman aged 40 to 55 with active or convalescent COVID-19.

This rearrangement joins TRBV11-2 to TRBJ2-3; 7 bases agree with TRBD1. The CDR3 runs 14 residues. Trimming took 6 bases from V and 2 from J; bases not matched to a gene: 5. Germline CDR1 is SGHAT and CDR2 is FQNNGV. The CDR3 reads CASRRQGITDTQYF. For the CDR3, the DNA is TGTGCCAGCAGGCGACAGGGAATCACAGATACGCAGTATTTT.

V gene TRBV10-3 combines with J gene TRBJ2-3, with 10 bases lining up with TRBD1. Trimming removed 3 bases from V and 4 bases from J; junction bases left unmatched: 7. Germline V CDR1 and CDR2: ENHRY, SYGVKD. The CDR3 is 16 residues long. The CDR3 bases are TGTGCCATCAGTGACCCTCGACAGGGGGCGGCAGATACGCAGTATTTT. It yields the protein CAISDPRQGAADTQYF.

Only one count was recorded for this clone. The chain combines TRBV6-5 with TRBJ1-5; possibly TRBD1 for D (6 bases). Deletions cut 7 bases from V and 4 bases from J, with 8 bases between. This CDR3 is 12 amino acids long. The germline gives CDR1 MNHEY, CDR2 SVGAGI. The CDR3 reads CASNTGNQPQHF. DNA for the CDR3: TGTGCCAGCAATACAGGGAATCAGCCCCAGCATTTT.

This chain links TRBV4-1 with TRBJ2-7; TRBD2 might be the D (5 bases). V lost 1 base to trimming and J lost 1 base, with 14 bases between them. The CDR3 totals 16 residues. Germline-derived CDR1 and CDR2 are MGHRA and YSYEKL. The CDR3 protein is CASSQVQRRGSYEQYF. CDR3 coding DNA: TGCGCCAGCAGCCAAGTTCAGAGGAGAGGGTCCTACGAGCAGTACTTC.

The chain joins TRBV2 to TRBJ1-2; 7 bases fit TRBD1. The V gene's germline CDR1 is SNHLY and CDR2 FYNNEI. The junction had 10 bases not matched to a gene; V was cut back by 5 bases and J by 4 bases. The CDR3 contains 15 residues. CDR3 in DNA: TGTGCCAGCAGTCTCTCAAGAACAGGGGCCTATGGCTACACCTTC. This translates into CASSLSRTGAYGYTF.

This rearrangement joins TRBV6-1 to TRBJ2-5; 9 positions agree with TRBD1. Germline CDR1 reads MNHNS; CDR2 reads SASEGT. Unmatched junction bases numbered 17, after V lost 2 bases and J lost 7 bases. The CDR3 covers 18 residues. CDR3 DNA: TGTGCCAGCAGTGAATTTCTAGCGACCGGGACAGGGTCGAGGACCCAGTACTTC. Translated, it gives CASSEFLATGTGSRTQYF.

This chain uses TRBV4-2 with TRBJ2-1; 11 bases fit TRBD2. CDR1 is LGHNA, CDR2 YNFKEQ, per germline. The CDR3 has 16 amino acids. Trimming at V came to 2 bases and at J to 9 bases, leaving 9 bases not matched to a gene. DNA of the CDR3: TGTGCCAGCAGCCAATCTAGCGGGGGGCCACCGGGTGAGCAGTTCTTC. Translating gives CASSQSSGGPPGEQFF.

The J gene is TRBJ2-7, the V gene TRBV4-2; perhaps TRBD1 as D (6 bases). There are 16 residues in the CDR3. With 0 bases removed from V and 1 base from J, the gap between germline ends came to 13 bases. Germline V lookup: CDR1 LGHNA, CDR2 YNFKEQ. The CDR3 DNA sequence: TGTGCCAGCAGCCAAGATCGAAACAGGGCATCCTACGAGCAGTACTTC. Residues: CASSQDRNRASYEQYF.

The chain uses TRBV5-8 and TRBJ1-2; a weak D match, TRBD1 (6 bases). Trimming removed 2 bases at V and 0 bases at J, with 14 bases between. Germline loops: CDR1 SGHTS, CDR2 YDEGEE. The length of the CDR3 is 16 residues. As DNA, the CDR3 is TGTGCCAGCAGCTTCCCGGGACACGAAGCTAACTATGGCTACACCTTC. Residues: CASSFPGHEANYGYTF.

The chain is built from TRBV25-1 and TRBJ2-7, with TRBD1 identical over 9 bases. CDR3 length equals 15 residues. V shed 4 bases, J shed 3 bases, and the junction held 7 bases outside the gene matches. Germline-derived CDR1 and CDR2 are MGHDK and SYGVNS. CDR3 in amino acids: CASSVPLGQGYEQYF. Here the CDR3 DNA reads TGTGCCAGCAGTGTGCCTTTGGGACAGGGCTACGAGCAGTACTTC.

The chain carries TRBV24-1 and TRBJ1-4; D is perhaps TRBD1 (6 bases). The CDR3 consists of 15 residues. The V and J ends lost 3 bases and 7 bases respectively, with 14 bases between them. Germline values: CDR1 KGHDR, CDR2 SFDVKD. The CDR3 nucleotides read TGTGCCACCAGTGATCCCAGGGGCGCAGGTGAAAAACTGTTTTTT. It encodes CATSDPRGAGEKLFF.

The rearrangement joins TRBV30 to TRBJ1-5, with 11 bases identical to TRBD1. The CDR3 is made up of 14 amino acids. CDR1 and CDR2 (germline): GTSNPN, SVGIG (reference sequence). Trimming removed 2 bases from V and 4 bases from J; junction bases left unmatched: 1. The DNA for the CDR3 is TGTGCCTGGAGTCGGGACAGGGGGAATCAGCCCCAGCATTTT. Encoded protein: CAWSRDRGNQPQHF.

The rearrangement uses TRBV5-1 and TRBJ2-1, with a weak D call TRBD1 (6 bases). Looked up from germline, CDR1 is SGHRS and CDR2 is YFSETQ. This CDR3 contains 16 residues. Trimming took off 0 bases at V and 0 bases at J, with 10 bases between the two ends. CDR3 DNA sequence: TGCGCCAGCAGCTTGGAAACAGGGAGCTCCTACAATGAGCAGTTCTTC. Translated: CASSLETGSSYNEQFF.

The gene calls are TRBV7-9 and TRBJ2-3; weak D call: TRBD2 (6 bases). CDR3 length: 14 residues. Trimming shortened V by 5 bases and J by 6 bases, and 15 bases separated the two germline ends. The germline V gene has CDR1 SEHNR and CDR2 FQNEAQ (reference sequence). This chain's CDR3 is CASSPRDSGDTQYF. The CDR3 DNA reads as TGTGCCAGCAGCCCCCGGGACTCCGGGGATACGCAGTATTTT.

The count of this clone is one. This chain uses TRBV11-2 with TRBJ2-1, with 11 bases that match TRBD2. The J segment lost 1 base and the V segment lost 6 bases, leaving 8 bases of the junction unmatched. Germline-derived CDR1 and CDR2 are SGHAT and FQNNGV. The CDR3 is 17 amino acids. Here the CDR3 reads CASSPIAGGLSYNEQFF. The CDR3 nucleotides are TGTGCCAGCAGTCCTATAGCGGGAGGGCTTTCCTACAATGAGCAGTTCTTC.

The J gene is TRBJ2-7, the V gene TRBV2; perhaps TRBD1 as D (5 bases). Per germline, CDR1 SNHLY and CDR2 FYNNEI. The CDR3 runs 13 residues. V shed 8 bases and J shed 0 bases, with 11 bases lying between them. The CDR3 sequence: CASGQGSSYEQYF. CDR3 bases: TGTGCCAGCGGTCAGGGTTCCTCCTACGAGCAGTACTTC.

In its sample, this clone was seen once. This chain uses TRBV27 with TRBJ2-7; 13 positions agree with TRBD2. Trimming removed 8 bases from V and 1 base from J; junction bases left unmatched: 11. In germline, CDR1 is MNHEY, CDR2 SMNVEV (reference sequence). This CDR3 contains 17 residues. The CDR3 protein is CASALLRLAGGSYEQYF. The CDR3 DNA reads as TGTGCCAGCGCACTATTACGACTAGCGGGAGGTTCCTACGAGCAGTACTTC.

This chain links TRBV6-1 with TRBJ2-6; a weak D match, TRBD1 (6 bases). This CDR3 is 15 amino acids long. Germline-derived CDR1 and CDR2 are MNHNS and SASEGT. V gave up 8 bases and J gave up 2 bases, with 13 bases separating them. In DNA, the CDR3 is TGTGCCAGCGTGAGGGGGTCGGCTGGGGCCAACGTCCTGACTTTC. The encoded protein is CASVRGSAGANVLTF.

The CDR3 DNA reads TGTGCCAGCAGCGGGACACTGGTTTATCAGCCCCAGCATTTT. This encodes CASSGTLVYQPQHF. The genes are TRBV28 and TRBJ1-5; tentative D call: TRBD1 (6 bases). Germline CDR1 reads MDHEN; CDR2 reads SYDVKM. With 6 bases removed from V and 5 bases from J, the gap between germline ends came to 14 bases. CDR3 length: 14 amino acids.

CDR3 residues: CASSRTGIGYGYTF. The CDR3 DNA is TGTGCCAGCAGCCGCACAGGGATCGGCTATGGCTACACCTTC. The chain is built from TRBV6-6 and TRBJ1-2, with a weak D call TRBD1 (6 bases). CDR1 and CDR2 from the germline V gene are MNHNY and SVGAGI (reference sequence). This CDR3 region has 14 residues. Between the trimmed V and J ends, which lost 6 bases and 4 bases, there was a span of 15 bases.

This CDR3 reads CSATTGGQQPQHF. CDR3 in DNA: TGCAGCGCCACGACAGGGGGCCAACAGCCCCAGCATTTT. This chain joins TRBV29-1 and TRBJ1-5; 10 nucleotides agree with TRBD1. Losses at the gene ends were 7 bases for V and 7 bases for J; bases not matched to a gene: 7. Germline V gene lookup returns CDR1 SQVTM and CDR2 ANQGSEA. The CDR3 is 13 residues long.

The genes are TRBV19 and TRBJ1-2; 7 nucleotides line up with TRBD1. The trim removed 4 bases at V and 8 bases at J, leaving 7 bases unmatched. The CDR3 totals 13 residues. Germline CDR1 and CDR2: LNHDA and SQIVND (reference sequence). The CDR3 region has the DNA TGTGCCAGTAGTACAGATTGGGACAGCGGCTACACCTTC. This gives the protein CASSTDWDSGYTF.

The chain carries TRBV19 and TRBJ2-2; 10 bases fit TRBD2. Germline lookup yields CDR1 LNHDA and CDR2 SQIVND (reference sequence). Losses at the gene ends were 8 bases for V and 7 bases for J; bases not matched to a gene: 10. The CDR3 contains 15 residues. The CDR3 DNA reads TGTGCCAGTCGCCGAGCGGGAGGGCCGATCGGGGAGCTGTTTTTT. Its protein is CASRRAGGPIGELFF. Full variable domain (rest looked up from reference TRBV19 and TRBJ2-2): DGGITQSPKYLFRKEGQNVTLSCEQNLNHDAMYWYRQDPGQGLRLIYYSQIVNDFQKGDIAEGYSVSREKKESFPLTVTSAQKNPTAFYLCASRRAGGPIGELFFGEGSRLTVL.

Written as DNA, the CDR3 is TGTGCCAGCAGTACAAGGACACTTATGACCGGGGAGCTGTTTTTT. Protein product: CASSTRTLMTGELFF. The V and J genes are TRBV28 and TRBJ2-2; possibly TRBD1 for D (5 bases). CDR3 length: 15 residues. V was clipped by 5 bases and J by 5 bases, with 15 bases between them. Germline V gene lookup returns CDR1 MDHEN and CDR2 SYDVKM.

This clone was detected a few times. The chain uses TRBV9 and TRBJ1-6; the D gene is possibly TRBD1 (6 bases). Trimming took off 0 bases at V and 9 bases at J, with 13 bases between the two ends. The CDR3 runs to 15 residues. In germline, CDR1 is SGDLS, CDR2 YYNGEE. The chain's CDR3 is CASSVEGENFSPLHF. Written as DNA, the CDR3 is TGTGCCAGCAGCGTAGAGGGGGAGAATTTTTCACCCCTCCACTTT.